The T cell receptor (beta chain) under discussion was sequenced for a study of blood T cell repertoires in COVID-19. Background on the study: From the United States, Italy and Spain came samples of acute and convalescent COVID-19.

The germline V gene has CDR1 LGHNT and CDR2 FRNRAP. Trimming removed 1 base at V and 6 bases at J, with 6 bases between. This CDR3 contains 12 residues. Recruitment covered about two dozen US areas and drew participants whose ages spanned roughly 18 to 90 years. Authors' analysis steps: Reference gene primers were amplified, and this amplification served to estimate nucleated cell counts. Clones were sequenced by immunoSEQ multiplex PCR, and TCRdb holds only the in-frame ones, with some missing. The V and J calls and clone size were taken over from that table, and D and trimming were inferred from the DNA. The table has around 500,000 clones, about nine tenths seen once; the top ten hold around 8%.

This sequence originates from a woman aged 60 to 75 who had recovered from COVID-19. Sequencing input: PBMCs or T cells enriched from blood (not recorded which). The chain is built from TRBV12-5 and TRBJ1-2; no reliable D call. DNA of the CDR3: TGTGCTAGTGGTTTGGCCCCCAATGGCTACACCTTC. It translates to CASGLAPNGYTF. Together with reference TRBV12-5 and TRBJ1-2, the CDR3 gives the full variable domain: DARVTQTPRHKVTEMGQEVTMRCQPILGHNTVFWYRQTMMQGLELLAYFRNRAPLDDSGMPKDRFSAEMPDATLATLKIQPSEPRDSAVYFCASGLAPNGYTFGSGTRLTVV.